Listed here is a single T cell receptor (beta chain). The target antigen is unknown. Method: immunoSEQ multiplex PCR; TCRdb's copy keeps in-frame clones and lacks some. The sample lists 400,000 to 500,000 clones; roughly 85% were seen once. These data belong to a study of shared clonotypes between healthy human individuals. Study conclusions and caveats: Clonotype sharing among donors, it was expected, would be affected by sequencing depth. The represented genetic and exposure-history diversity was limited by the small number of donors.

Specimen: PBMCs. This sequence was found in a woman aged 40 to 50 in good health. Some clones in this sample may be carry-over from other donors' samples.

Here the CDR3 DNA reads TGTGCCAGCAGCATAGAACCCCTAGGACAGGGCTCCTCTGGGGCCAACGTCCTGACTTTC. Amino acids: CASSIEPLGQGSSGANVLTF. The chain is built from TRBV21-1 and TRBJ2-6; whether TRBD1, the table's D call, matches the DNA was not checked. TRBV21-1 is recorded as a pseudogene. The CDR3 has 20 amino acids.